The clone carrying this T cell receptor (beta chain) was counted ten times or more. Its target is unknown. This sample stems from a study of T cell responses to AZD1222 COVID-19 vaccine. Study-level points and caveats: Repertoire sampling happened only post peak T cell response.

Germline V lookup: CDR1 MGHRA, CDR2 YSYEKL. The length of the CDR3 is 16 residues. V was clipped by 0 bases and J by 2 bases, with 11 bases between them. The repertoire was sequenced with immunoSEQ multiplex PCR; TCRdb's copy has only in-frame clones and lacks some. The sample has fewer than 150,000 clones, about nine tenths seen once. The clonotype was recovered from an adult who received the AZD1222 COVID-19 vaccine. The sample consisted of peripheral blood, taken 28 days after the second AZD1222 dose. V is TRBV4-1 and J is TRBJ1-3; D might be TRBD1 (6 bases). The CDR3 loop is CASSQEGSGAGNTIYF. CDR3 bases: TGCGCCAGCAGCCAAGAGGGGTCAGGGGCTGGAAACACCATATATTTT.